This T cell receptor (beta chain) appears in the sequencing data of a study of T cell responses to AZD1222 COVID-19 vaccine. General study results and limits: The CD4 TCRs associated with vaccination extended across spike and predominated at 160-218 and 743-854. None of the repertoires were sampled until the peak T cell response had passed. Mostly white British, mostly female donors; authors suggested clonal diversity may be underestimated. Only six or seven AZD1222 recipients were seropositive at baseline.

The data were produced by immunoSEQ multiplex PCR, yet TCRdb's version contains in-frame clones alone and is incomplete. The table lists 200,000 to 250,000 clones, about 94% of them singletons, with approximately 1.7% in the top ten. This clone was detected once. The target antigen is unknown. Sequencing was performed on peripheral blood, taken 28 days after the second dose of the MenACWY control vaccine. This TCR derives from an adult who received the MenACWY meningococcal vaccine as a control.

The CDR3 coding sequence is TGTGCCAGCAGTTTATTAGGCAGAGAAGCTTTCTTT. Its protein is CASSLLGREAFF. The V call is TRBV27, the J call TRBJ1-1; D is unclear. From germline, CDR1 is MNHEY and CDR2 SMNVEV (reference sequence). Trimming removed 1 base at V and 8 bases at J, with 8 bases between. The CDR3 consists of 12 residues.